The 22 T cell receptor beta chains listed next were all sequenced from one sample in a study of beta chain features in type 1 diabetes. Every bit of the isolated RNA underwent reverse transcription, so sequencing read expressed TCRB transcripts. Libraries were prepared by immunoSEQ multiplex PCR; TCRdb keeps only in-frame clonotypes and omits some of them. This repertoire shows 150,000 to 200,000 clones, less than 9.5% found once; its top ten account for about 2.5%. The sample consisted of central memory CD4+ T cells from blood. These receptors were collected from a woman aged 18 to 35 in good health.

This clone has a count of ten or more. The chain joins TRBV29-1 to TRBJ1-2, with TRBD1 matching 8 bases. CDR1 is SQVTM and CDR2 is ANQGSEA in the germline V gene. The length of the CDR3 is 13 residues. With 8 bases clipped from V and 4 bases from J, the junction kept 9 bases outside the gene matches. CDR3 coding DNA: TGCAGCATCCTCACGGACAGGGCCTATGGCTACACCTTC. Protein product: CSILTDRAYGYTF.

Only a few counts were recorded for this clone. Written as DNA, the CDR3 is TGTGCCACCAGCAGCTTTAACAGGGGGCGTGGGGAGACCCAGTACTTC. It codes for CATSSFNRGRGETQYF. The chain carries TRBV15 and TRBJ2-5; 9 nucleotides line up with TRBD1. Germline V gene sequence: CDR1 LNHNV, CDR2 YYDKDF (reference sequence). The CDR3 covers 16 residues. The J segment lost 5 bases and the V segment lost 3 bases, leaving 10 bases of the junction unmatched.

This chain uses TRBV19 with TRBJ2-4, with 10 bases aligning to TRBD1. Germline assignment: CDR1 LNHDA and CDR2 SQIVND (reference sequence). Trimming cost V 6 bases and J 1 base; bases outside gene matches: 6. There are 16 residues in the CDR3. The CDR3, as DNA: TGTGCCAGTAGGCGACAGGGGGCGGAGGCCAAAAACATTCAGTACTTC. Translated, it gives CASRRQGAEAKNIQYF.

The V gene is TRBV5-1, the J gene TRBJ1-1, with 8 bases aligning to TRBD1. The germline V gene encodes CDR1 SGHRS and CDR2 YFSETQ. The CDR3 totals 15 residues. Trimming removed 3 bases from V and 2 bases from J; junction bases left unmatched: 6. Written as DNA, the CDR3 is TGCGCCAGCAGCTCGGCAGGGGGCCAAAACACTGAAGCTTTCTTT. It translates to CASSSAGGQNTEAFF.

The chain couples TRBV7-9 to TRBJ2-3, with 7 bases that match TRBD2. This CDR3 is built from 12 residues. The V segment lost 8 bases and the J segment 6 bases; nucleotides outside the gene matches: 5. From germline, CDR1 is SEHNR and CDR2 FQNEAQ (reference sequence). CDR3 protein: CASGRGWDTQYF. CDR3 nucleotide sequence: TGTGCCAGCGGGAGGGGCTGGGATACGCAGTATTTT. Complete variable domain (other parts from reference TRBV7-9 and TRBJ2-3): DTGVSQNPRHKITKRGQNVTFRCDPISEHNRLYWYRQTLGQGPEFLTYFQNEAQLEKSRLLSDRFSAERPKGSFSTLEIQRTEQGDSAMYLCASGRGWDTQYFGPGTRLTVL.

The chain is built from TRBV2 and TRBJ2-2; 8 bases align to TRBD2. V shed 3 bases and J 6 bases; nucleotides not matched to a gene: 6. The CDR3 is 15 residues long. In germline, CDR1 is SNHLY, CDR2 FYNNEI. The CDR3 bases are TGTGCCAGCAGTGAGATGCCAGCGGGAGCCGGGGAGCTGTTTTTT. Amino acids: CASSEMPAGAGELFF.

This clone turned up a few times. This chain connects TRBV6-1 to TRBJ1-6, with unresolved D. V lost 6 bases and J lost 4, with 4 bases in between. Germline-derived CDR1 and CDR2 are MNHNS and SASEGT. The CDR3 is 12 amino acids. The CDR3 spells CASRQYNSPLHF. In DNA form, the CDR3 reads TGTGCCAGCAGACAGTATAATTCACCCCTCCACTTT.

This clone was observed a handful of times. The chain carries TRBV18 and TRBJ2-1; 11 nucleotides align to TRBD2. Germline V gives CDR1 KGHSH, CDR2 LQKENI. Unmatched junction bases numbered 7, after V lost 6 bases and J lost 0 bases. CDR3 length: 17 amino acids. CDR3 nucleotide sequence: TGTGCCAGCTCTAGCGGGGGGGCCGCGAGCTCCTACAATGAGCAGTTCTTC. Its translation: CASSSGGAASSYNEQFF.

The chain links TRBV7-9 to TRBJ2-1; 8 positions agree with TRBD2. The ends lost 4 bases at V and 4 bases at J; junction bases unmatched: 6. This CDR3 contains 15 residues. Germline loops: CDR1 SEHNR, CDR2 FQNEAQ (reference sequence). DNA for the CDR3: TGTGCCAGCAGCTCTTGGCGGGAGGTTTACAATGAGCAGTTCTTC. Its protein product is CASSSWREVYNEQFF. The full variable domain, rest sourced from reference TRBV7-9 and TRBJ2-1, is DTGVSQNPRHKITKRGQNVTFRCDPISEHNRLYWYRQTLGQGPEFLTYFQNEAQLEKSRLLSDRFSAERPKGSFSTLEIQRTEQGDSAMYLCASSSWREVYNEQFFGPGTRLTVL.

V usage is TRBV4-3 and J usage is TRBJ2-2; D call uncertain. V was shortened by 5 bases and J by 2 bases, with 9 bases between the two germline ends. The CDR3 is 14 residues long. Germline CDR1 LGHNA, CDR2 YSLEER. CDR3: CASSSDINTGELFF. Here the CDR3 DNA reads TGCGCCAGCAGCTCCGACATAAACACCGGGGAGCTGTTTTTT.

The chain employs TRBV5-1 and TRBJ2-3, with D possibly TRBD2 on 5 matching bases. V was clipped by 4 bases and J by 0 bases, with 15 bases between them. The germline V gene encodes CDR1 SGHRS and CDR2 YFSETQ. The CDR3 spans 16 residues. The CDR3 DNA sequence: TGCGCCAGCAGCCAACACGGGAAAGCAAGCACAGATACGCAGTATTTT. It is translated as CASSQHGKASTDTQYF.

The chain recombines TRBV2 with TRBJ2-3, with unresolved D. V was cut by 6 bases and J by 2 bases, with 6 bases left in between. The germline V gene encodes CDR1 SNHLY and CDR2 FYNNEI. This CDR3 has 12 amino acids. CDR3 DNA: TGTGCCAGCAGCACTTACACAGATACGCAGTATTTT. It codes for CASSTYTDTQYF.

The chain is built from TRBV5-1 and TRBJ2-2; 10 nucleotides line up with TRBD2. J lost 0 bases, V lost 2 bases, and 10 bases had no gene match. The CDR3 extends over 19 amino acids. Germline V gene sequence: CDR1 SGHRS, CDR2 YFSETQ. Here the CDR3 DNA reads TGCGCCAGCAGCTTTCGGACTAGCGGTAGACTCTCGAACACCGGGGAGCTGTTTTTT. It codes for CASSFRTSGRLSNTGELFF.

CDR3 loop: CASSLITSGRVDEQFF. CDR3 DNA: TGCGCCAGCAGCCTAATAACTAGCGGGAGAGTGGATGAGCAGTTCTTC. The chain combines TRBV5-1 with TRBJ2-1; 11 bases align to TRBD2. J was trimmed by 8 bases and V by 4 bases; bases with no gene match: 11. Germline CDR1 is SGHRS and CDR2 is YFSETQ. CDR3 length: 16 residues.

This clone was counted only a few times. At one end the junction does not follow the germline gene, possibly because of a read error. The genes are TRBV6-5 and TRBJ2-2, with D maybe TRBD2 (5 bases). Germline V gene lookup returns CDR1 MNHEY and CDR2 SVGAGI. There are 13 residues in the CDR3. CDR3 amino acids: CAISDRGSGELFF. In DNA form, the CDR3 reads TGTGCCATCAGTGATAGAGGGTCCGGGGAGCTGTTTTTT.

This chain links TRBV11-2 with TRBJ1-2; the match to TRBD1 covers 8 bases. The CDR3 is 14 amino acids. The ends lost 1 base at V and 4 bases at J; junction bases unmatched: 2. In germline, CDR1 is SGHAT, CDR2 FQNNGV. The CDR3 nucleotides read TGTGCCAGCAGCTTAGTCCAGGGGGCCTATGGCTACACCTTC. Translating gives CASSLVQGAYGYTF.

This clone was counted only a few times. The CDR3 here is CASSRRGANLDEQYF. The CDR3 DNA is TGTGCCAGCAGCAGACGGGGGGCGAATTTAGACGAGCAGTACTTC. The chain employs TRBV7-2 and TRBJ2-5, with D possibly being TRBD2 (7 bases). TRBJ2-7 explains the end of the DNA better; the J call may be wrong. The CDR3 totals 15 residues. Germline-derived CDR1 and CDR2 are SGHTA and FQGNSA.

J is TRBJ1-5 and V is TRBV5-6, with D perhaps matching TRBD1 (6 bases). CDR1 SGHDT and CDR2 YYEEEE come from the germline V gene. Trimming removed 3 bases at V and 7 bases at J, with 14 bases between. This CDR3 is 14 amino acids long. The CDR3 region has the DNA TGTGCCAGCAGCTCTTCGGACAGCAGCCAGCCCCAGCATTTT. Protein: CASSSSDSSQPQHF.

There are a few counts of this clone. The CDR3 is CAWIQGMNTEAFF. The CDR3 nucleotides are TGTGCCTGGATACAGGGCATGAACACTGAAGCTTTCTTT. The chain combines TRBV30 with TRBJ1-1, with a tentative D call TRBD1 (6 bases). There are 13 residues in the CDR3. Trimming shortened V by 4 bases and J by 0 bases, and 9 bases separated the two germline ends. CDR1 is GTSNPN and CDR2 is SVGIG in the germline V gene (reference sequence).

This clone has at least ten counts. The genes are TRBV5-4 and TRBJ2-3; TRBD2 matches at 7 bases. The trim removed 5 bases at V and 0 bases at J, leaving 3 bases unmatched. This CDR3 is built from 14 residues. Germline lookup yields CDR1 SGHNT and CDR2 YYREEE (reference sequence). The CDR3 DNA reads TGTGCCAGCAGGCTAGCGGCTAGCACAGATACGCAGTATTTT. This gives the protein CASRLAASTDTQYF.

The chain combines TRBV7-9 with TRBJ2-5; D might be TRBD1 (6 bases). The CDR3 runs to 13 residues. V gave up 4 bases and J gave up 4 bases, with 10 bases separating them. In germline, CDR1 is SEHNR, CDR2 FQNEAQ (reference sequence). CDR3 sequence: CASSSGQRETQYF. CDR3 coding DNA: TGTGCCAGCAGCTCCGGACAGAGAGAGACCCAGTACTTC.

This clone was seen more than once but under ten times. The chain uses TRBV30 and TRBJ1-2; TRBD1 agrees at 8 bases. Germline-derived CDR1 and CDR2 are GTSNPN and SVGIG (reference sequence). The CDR3 sequence is 14 residues long. Unmatched junction bases numbered 7, after V lost 3 bases and J lost 4 bases. In DNA form, the CDR3 reads TGTGCCTGGAGCCCCCCGGACAGGGTCTATGGCTACACCTTC. Its protein is CAWSPPDRVYGYTF.